Listed here is a single T cell receptor beta chain. The antigen is unknown. The sample comes from a study of beta chain features in type 1 diabetes. Study-wide context: Healthy donors, compared against patients, showed similar age, gender and cell yields. Points from the study as a whole: Shorter TCRB CDR3s, moderately but significantly so, marked every one of the four CD4+ subsets in Type 1 diabetes patients. For patients and controls alike, PCR might favor shorter templates to the same degree.

CDR3 length: 15 residues. CDR1 SEHNR and CDR2 FQNEAQ come from the germline V gene (reference sequence). V shed 3 bases and J shed 0 bases, with 6 bases lying between them. All of the isolated RNA was reverse transcribed, so expressed TCRB transcripts were sequenced. Assay: immunoSEQ multiplex PCR; the TCRdb copy retains only in-frame clones and omits some. The table records a few hundred thousand clones, roughly 16% of them present only once. The sample was naive CD4+ T cells from blood. The chain uses TRBV7-9 and TRBJ2-6; D ambiguous. This clonotype was obtained from a young woman in good health. The CDR3: CASSLAHSGANVLTF. The CDR3 nucleotides read TGTGCCAGCAGCTTGGCCCACTCTGGGGCCAACGTCCTGACTTTC.